This T cell receptor (beta chain) was observed in a study of blood T cell repertoires in COVID-19. As originally analysed: Reference gene primer amplification gave nucleated cell count estimates. TCRdb's copy holds only in-frame clones and misses some; the assay was immunoSEQ multiplex PCR. The V and J calls and the clone size are those of that table, but D and trimming were determined from the DNA. Of some 250,000 clones in the sample, around 90% were seen once. This clone showed up just a few times. The germline gives CDR1 LGHNA, CDR2 YNFKEQ. V shed 0 bases and J 5 bases; nucleotides not matched to a gene: 8. This CDR3 is 17 amino acids long. Cohort placement rested on clinical history that participants reported themselves.

The specimen sequenced was PBMCs or T cells enriched from blood (not recorded which). The sequence was obtained from a human donor in a cohort exposed to, infected with or recovered from COVID-19 (not recorded which). The donor label of this sample is uncertain. The V and J genes are TRBV4-2 and TRBJ2-3; 10 bases fit TRBD2. The CDR3 nucleotides read TGTGCCAGCAGCCAAGATTTTCAAGCGGGGGGGCAAGATACGCAGTATTTT. Amino acid sequence: CASSQDFQAGGQDTQYF.